The rows below give T cell receptor beta chains drawn from one sample of a study of circulating and synovial CD4+ cells in juvenile arthritis. Using immunoSEQ multiplex PCR, the repertoire was profiled, and TCRdb retains in-frame clones only, with some absent. The repertoire holds 30,000 to 40,000 clones, with 90% to 95% as singletons. The sample was CD4+ T cells from blood. These receptors all come from a human donor with juvenile idiopathic arthritis. Both conserved end residues are part of each CDR3. Each record gives: D gene, V gene, clone size, J gene, CDR3 DNA, CDR3 protein. D genes are given only for firm matches. A row's size may be missing; if present it is once, few, many or a size class.

d_call: NA; v_call: TRBV5-1; clone_size: once; j_call: TRBJ1-3; cdr3_nt: TGCGCCAGCAGCTTGGCCGGTTCCGCTGGAAACACCATATATTTT; cdr3_aa: CASSLAGSAGNTIYF
d_call: TRBD2; v_call: TRBV9; clone_size: NA; j_call: TRBJ2-2; cdr3_nt: TGTGCCAGCAGCGTAAAGCGGGGGGTGAACACCGGGGAGCTGTTTTTT; cdr3_aa: CASSVKRGVNTGELFF
d_call: NA; v_call: TRBV7-3; clone_size: once; j_call: TRBJ2-1; cdr3_nt: TGTGCCAGCAGCGACCGGGGGAACAATGAGCAGTTCTTC; cdr3_aa: CASSDRGNNEQFF
d_call: NA; v_call: TRBV19; clone_size: NA; j_call: TRBJ2-1; cdr3_nt: TGTGCCAGTAGGGGGGGGACCGCAAGGGGGAATGAGCAGTTCTTC; cdr3_aa: CASRGGTARGNEQFF
d_call: NA; v_call: TRBV6-1; clone_size: NA; j_call: TRBJ2-7; cdr3_nt: TGTGCCAGCAGTGAACTCTCCAGGGGCCTAACCCGGGACGAGCAGTACTTC; cdr3_aa: CASSELSRGLTRDEQYF
d_call: TRBD1; v_call: TRBV19; clone_size: few; j_call: TRBJ2-7; cdr3_nt: TGTGCCAGTAGTACCTGGACAGGGACCGGCGAGCAGTACTTC; cdr3_aa: CASSTWTGTGEQYF
d_call: NA; v_call: TRBV13; clone_size: NA; j_call: TRBJ2-3; cdr3_nt: TGTGCCAGCAGCCCGACCGACTGGAAACCAGATACGCAGTATTTT; cdr3_aa: CASSPTDWKPDTQYF
d_call: TRBD2; v_call: TRBV9; clone_size: NA; j_call: TRBJ2-1; cdr3_nt: TGTGCCAGCAGCGTAGATGGCCAGCGGGGGAGAAATGAGCAGTTCTTC; cdr3_aa: CASSVDGQRGRNEQFF
d_call: TRBD2; v_call: TRBV18; clone_size: NA; j_call: TRBJ2-6; cdr3_nt: TGTGCCAGCTCACCCGCTCCACTAGCGGGGGGGCCGTCTGGGGCCAACGTCCTGACTTTC; cdr3_aa: CASSPAPLAGGPSGANVLTF
d_call: NA; v_call: TRBV6-1; clone_size: NA; j_call: TRBJ1-5; cdr3_nt: TGTGCCAGCAGTGAATTCACCCCACGGAATCAGCCCCAGCATTTT; cdr3_aa: CASSEFTPRNQPQHF
d_call: TRBD2; v_call: TRBV7-3; clone_size: NA; j_call: TRBJ2-3; cdr3_nt: TGTGCCAGCAGCTTAACGTATAGCGGGGGCACAGATACGCAGTATTTT; cdr3_aa: CASSLTYSGGTDTQYF
d_call: NA; v_call: TRBV5-4; clone_size: NA; j_call: TRBJ1-4; cdr3_nt: TGTGCCAGCAGCTTGGCCACAGGCAGTAATGAAAAACTGTTTTTT; cdr3_aa: CASSLATGSNEKLFF
d_call: TRBD2; v_call: TRBV5-1; clone_size: NA; j_call: TRBJ2-2; cdr3_nt: TGCGCCAGCAGCTTCCTAGCGGGAGGGAAGAACACCGGGGAGCTGTTTTTT; cdr3_aa: CASSFLAGGKNTGELFF
d_call: NA; v_call: TRBV5-4; clone_size: once; j_call: TRBJ2-7; cdr3_nt: TGTGCCAGCAGCTTGGACGGTTCCTCCTACGAGCAGTACTTC; cdr3_aa: CASSLDGSSYEQYF
d_call: NA; v_call: TRBV29-1; clone_size: NA; j_call: TRBJ1-1; cdr3_nt: TGCAGCGTTGGAGGGGGGAACACTGAAGCTTTCTTT; cdr3_aa: CSVGGGNTEAFF
d_call: NA; v_call: TRBV7-3; clone_size: NA; j_call: TRBJ1-6; cdr3_nt: TGTGCCAGCAGCTCAGGATCCCCTTCACCCCTCCACTTT; cdr3_aa: CASSSGSPSPLHF
d_call: NA; v_call: TRBV11-3; clone_size: once; j_call: TRBJ2-3; cdr3_nt: TGTGCCAGCAGCTTAAGTCTAGCGAAAGCAGATACGCAGTATTTT; cdr3_aa: CASSLSLAKADTQYF
d_call: NA; v_call: TRBV7-9; clone_size: NA; j_call: TRBJ2-7; cdr3_nt: TGTGCCAGCAGCGAGCGCCCAGGGTACGAGCAGTACTTC; cdr3_aa: CASSERPGYEQYF
d_call: NA; v_call: TRBV5-1; clone_size: NA; j_call: TRBJ2-7; cdr3_nt: TGCGCCAGCAGCGGGAGCGGCTTCTACGAGCAGTACTTC; cdr3_aa: CASSGSGFYEQYF
d_call: NA; v_call: TRBV5-4; clone_size: NA; j_call: TRBJ2-3; cdr3_nt: TGTGCCAGCAGCTTACACAAGAACACAGATACGCAGTATTTT; cdr3_aa: CASSLHKNTDTQYF
d_call: NA; v_call: TRBV7-3; clone_size: NA; j_call: TRBJ2-7; cdr3_nt: TGTGCCAGCAGCTTAACCCTGGCGGGCGAGCAGTACTTC; cdr3_aa: CASSLTLAGEQYF
d_call: TRBD1; v_call: TRBV6-4; clone_size: NA; j_call: TRBJ2-3; cdr3_nt: TGTGCCAGCAGTGACTCGAGTCAGGGGGCAGATACGCAGTATTTT; cdr3_aa: CASSDSSQGADTQYF
d_call: TRBD1; v_call: TRBV27; clone_size: NA; j_call: TRBJ1-1; cdr3_nt: TGTGCCAGCAGTTTGAGGACAGGGCGAACGAACACTGAAGCTTTCTTT; cdr3_aa: CASSLRTGRTNTEAFF
d_call: NA; v_call: TRBV4-2; clone_size: NA; j_call: TRBJ1-3; cdr3_nt: TGTGCCAGCAGTCCCGCGGAGTACTCTGGAAACACCATATATTTT; cdr3_aa: CASSPAEYSGNTIYF
d_call: NA; v_call: TRBV18; clone_size: NA; j_call: TRBJ2-7; cdr3_nt: TGTGCCAGCTCACCACCGTGCCGGTTC; cdr3_aa: CASSPPCRF
d_call: TRBD1; v_call: TRBV7-9; clone_size: NA; j_call: TRBJ2-7; cdr3_nt: TGTGCCAGCAGCTTACTCCGGGACAGAGGGAACGAGCAGTACTTC; cdr3_aa: CASSLLRDRGNEQYF
d_call: NA; v_call: TRBV6-1; clone_size: NA; j_call: TRBJ2-1; cdr3_nt: TGTGCCAGCAGGTATATCACGGCCTACAATGAGCAGTTCTTC; cdr3_aa: CASRYITAYNEQFF
d_call: TRBD1; v_call: TRBV5-4; clone_size: once; j_call: TRBJ1-1; cdr3_nt: TGTGCCAGCAGCCCAGGGACAGACACTGAAGCTTTCTTT; cdr3_aa: CASSPGTDTEAFF